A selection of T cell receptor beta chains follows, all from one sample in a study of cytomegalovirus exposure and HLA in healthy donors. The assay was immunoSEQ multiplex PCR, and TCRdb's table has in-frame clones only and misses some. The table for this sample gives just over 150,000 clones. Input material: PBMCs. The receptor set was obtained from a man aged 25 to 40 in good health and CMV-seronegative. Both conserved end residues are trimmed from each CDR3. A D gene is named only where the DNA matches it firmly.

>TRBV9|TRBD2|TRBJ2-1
ASSVASGRTYYNEQF
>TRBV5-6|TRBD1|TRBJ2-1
ASSTPPQGRGLVNEQF
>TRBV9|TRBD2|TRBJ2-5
ASSARRGLAGKETQY
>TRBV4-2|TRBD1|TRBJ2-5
ASSRDREETQY
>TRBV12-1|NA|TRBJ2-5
ASSRLAGQETQY
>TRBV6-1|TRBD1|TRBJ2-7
ASSDRTGLEQY
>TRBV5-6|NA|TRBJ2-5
ASSFRDRETQY
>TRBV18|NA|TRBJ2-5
ASSPKTSRETQY
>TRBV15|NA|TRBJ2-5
ATSQGLQETQY
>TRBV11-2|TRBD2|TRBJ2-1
ASSLVLAGELSYNEQF
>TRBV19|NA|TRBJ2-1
ASSNYREGFDEQF
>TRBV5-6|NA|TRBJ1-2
ASSHFSQGGYGYT
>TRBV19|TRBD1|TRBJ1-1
ASRDRQGNTEAF
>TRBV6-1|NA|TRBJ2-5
ASRLGVAGRETQY
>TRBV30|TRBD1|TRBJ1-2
AWRPGQGFYGYT
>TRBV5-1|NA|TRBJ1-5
ASSPSGPQPQH
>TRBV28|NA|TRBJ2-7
ASSFGEQY
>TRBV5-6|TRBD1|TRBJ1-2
ASSLYGTGGLGGYT
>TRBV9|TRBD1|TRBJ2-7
ASSVGDRSYEQY
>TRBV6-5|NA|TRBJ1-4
ASNKGGLSNEKLF
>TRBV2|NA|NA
ASRDSGIHEQY